In this sample, the clone carrying this T cell receptor (beta chain) turned up many times. The CDR3 is made up of 13 amino acids. The V segment lost 10 bases and the J segment 2 bases; nucleotides outside the gene matches: 7. The germline CDR1 and CDR2 sequences are SNHLY and FYNNEI. This entry belongs to a study of glioma-infiltrating T cells. TCR alpha and beta CDR3 regions were amplified from RNA using iRepertoire nested multiplex PCR. TCRdb ran MiXCR on the multiplex PCR reads and lists one entry per CDR3 protein. The table has fewer than 250,000 distinct CDR3 sequences, roughly a third seen once.

This clonotype originated in a human donor with low-grade glioma or glioblastoma, undergoing nonglioma brain surgery, or in good health (not recorded which). The chain recombines TRBV2 with TRBJ1-2, with TRBD1 matching 7 bases. Sequenced sample: glioma tissue, nonneoplastic brain tissue, or PBMCs (not recorded which). The CDR3 reads CANSTGPNYGYTF. The CDR3, as DNA: TGTGCCAATTCGACAGGGCCCAACTATGGCTACACCTTC.